The present T cell receptor (beta chain) was sequenced within a study of T cell repertoires in cytomegalovirus infection. Study-level background: Both CMV infection and a matching HLA type were indicated by public TCR beta signatures. General observations from the study: Cumulated frequencies of public TCR beta families served to identify carriers of CMV plus the relevant HLA.

One entry per CDR3 protein, called by TCRdb with MiXCR from the reads. This table holds approximately 170,000 distinct CDR3 sequences, 13% to 15% found once. This CDR3 has 16 amino acids. V lost 0 bases, J lost 2 bases, and 3 bases stayed unmatched. Germline V gene lookup returns CDR1 SGHTA and CDR2 FQGNSA. Ten or more counts support this clonotype. Its antigen is not known. The chain combines TRBV7-2 with TRBJ2-2; the match to TRBD1 covers 7 bases. This TCR derives from a human donor in good health (CMV status not recorded). Some clones in this sample may be carry-over from other donors' samples. The sample consisted of PBMCs. The chain's CDR3 is CASSLAGTVNTGELFF. CDR3 bases: TGTGCCAGCAGCTTAGCAGGGACAGTTAACACCGGGGAGCTGTTTTTT.